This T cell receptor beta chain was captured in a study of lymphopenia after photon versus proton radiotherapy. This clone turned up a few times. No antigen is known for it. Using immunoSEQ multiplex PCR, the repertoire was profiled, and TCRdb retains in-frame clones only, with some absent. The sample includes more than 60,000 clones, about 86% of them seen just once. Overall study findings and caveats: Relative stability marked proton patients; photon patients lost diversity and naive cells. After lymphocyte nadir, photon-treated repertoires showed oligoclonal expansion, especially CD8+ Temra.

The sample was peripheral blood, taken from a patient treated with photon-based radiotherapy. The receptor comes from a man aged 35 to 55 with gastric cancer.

This chain's CDR3 is CASSIEGGGTQYF. CDR3 bases: TGTGCCAGCAGCATCGAGGGGGGCGGTACGCAGTATTTT. The V and J genes are TRBV21-1 and TRBJ2-3. TRBV21-1 is given as a pseudogene. This CDR3 region has 13 residues.